The present entry profiles one TCR beta chain with its context. As yet, its antigen is unknown. The V end was cut by 0 bases, the J end by 7 bases, with 13 bases between. The germline gives CDR1 MGHRA, CDR2 YSYEKL. The CDR3 has 15 amino acids. This record comes from a study of cytomegalovirus exposure and HLA in healthy donors. About the research overall: It was reported in a later analysis that the same platform had been used for the 120 validation repertoires as for the 666 first-cohort repertoires.

The data were produced by immunoSEQ multiplex PCR, yet TCRdb's version contains in-frame clones alone and is incomplete. The table lists tens of thousands of clones, roughly 90% of them singletons. Study observations and caveats: Cytomegalovirus status was reportedly diagnosed by the classifier with high specificity and sensitivity. CMV antigen specificity was confirmed in vitro for three CMV-associated chains.

This TCR came from a woman aged 18-29 years in good health and CMV-seropositive. This chain uses TRBV4-1 with TRBJ2-1, with D unresolved. Specimen: PBMCs. CDR3: CASSQDTNLGNEQFF. The CDR3 bases are TGCGCCAGCAGCCAAGATACTAACCTCGGGAATGAGCAGTTCTTC.